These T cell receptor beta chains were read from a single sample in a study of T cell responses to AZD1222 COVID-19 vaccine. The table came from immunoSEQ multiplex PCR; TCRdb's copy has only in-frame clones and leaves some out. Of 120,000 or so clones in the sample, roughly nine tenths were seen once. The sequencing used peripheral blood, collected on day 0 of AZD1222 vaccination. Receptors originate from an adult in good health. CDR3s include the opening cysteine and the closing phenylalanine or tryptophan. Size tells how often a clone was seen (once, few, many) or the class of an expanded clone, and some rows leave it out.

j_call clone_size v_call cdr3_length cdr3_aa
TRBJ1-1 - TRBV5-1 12 CASQQGNTEAFF
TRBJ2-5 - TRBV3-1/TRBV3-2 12 CASSLLGETQYF
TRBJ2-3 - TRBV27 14 CASSSTGVADTQYF
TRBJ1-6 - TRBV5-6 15 CASSLTNSYNSPLHF
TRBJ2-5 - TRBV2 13 CAGSRGGQETQYF
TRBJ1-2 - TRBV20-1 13 CSASFQGGYGYTF
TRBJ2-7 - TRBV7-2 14 CASSLRAGPYEQYF
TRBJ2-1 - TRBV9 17 CASSSASTRGAYNEQFF
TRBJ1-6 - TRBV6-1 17 CASSEALLRRVASPLHF
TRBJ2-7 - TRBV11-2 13 CASSSTGGYEQYF
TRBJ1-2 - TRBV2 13 CATWGQGSYGYTF
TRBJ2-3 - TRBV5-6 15 CASSSQREVTDTQYF
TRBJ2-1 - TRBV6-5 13 CASTEAGYNEQFF
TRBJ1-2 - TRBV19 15 CASSIHGGKTDGYTF
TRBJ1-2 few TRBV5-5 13 CASSLGTVYGYTF
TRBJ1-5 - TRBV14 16 CASRGGRFYSNQPQHF
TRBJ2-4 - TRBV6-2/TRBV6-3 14 CASSHKHPKNIQYF
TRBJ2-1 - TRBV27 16 CASSLGRQSLYNEQFF
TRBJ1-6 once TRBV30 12 CARRRGDSPLHF
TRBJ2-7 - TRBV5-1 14 CASSLEGQPYEQYF
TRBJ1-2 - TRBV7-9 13 CASSLALGRGYTF
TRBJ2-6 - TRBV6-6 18 CASSPSGRDQGGANVLTF
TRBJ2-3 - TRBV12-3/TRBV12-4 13 CASSSLSTDTQYF
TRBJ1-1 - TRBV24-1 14 CATSEQATNDEAFF
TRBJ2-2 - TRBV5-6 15 CASRRSGQTTGELFF
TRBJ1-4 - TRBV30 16 CAWRPSWDSYNEKLFF